Listed below are T cell receptor beta chains from one sample, sequenced in a study of blood T cell repertoires in COVID-19. The table came from immunoSEQ multiplex PCR; TCRdb's copy has only in-frame clones and leaves some out. This repertoire shows roughly 110,000 clones, around nine tenths found once; its top ten account for roughly 8.4%. Sequencing input: peripheral blood. These receptors were taken from a woman in her 70s who had recovered from COVID-19. The CDR3 runs from the conserved cysteine through the conserved F or W. D genes are given only for firm matches. Size tells how often a clone was seen (once, few, many) or the class of an expanded clone, and some rows leave it out.

V gene	D gene	J gene	clone size	CDR3 DNA	CDR3 protein
TRBV2	NA	TRBJ1-3	once	TGTGCCAGCAGTGGACAGTCGAATGGAAACACCATATATTTT	CASSGQSNGNTIYF
TRBV18	TRBD1	TRBJ1-5	NA	TGTGCCAACCTTCGCCGTACCGGGACAGCCTACAATCAGCCCCAGCATTTT	CANLRRTGTAYNQPQHF
TRBV28	NA	TRBJ2-5	NA	TGTGCCAGCACCCTATCCGAGGCGAAAGAGACCCAGTACTTC	CASTLSEAKETQYF
TRBV27	TRBD2	TRBJ2-4	NA	TGTGCCAGCAGTTTGATAGCGGGCGAAAACATTCAGTACTTC	CASSLIAGENIQYF
TRBV19	NA	TRBJ2-1	once	TGTGCCAGTAGTATCCTGACGGGAAGCTCCTACAATGAGCAGTTCTTC	CASSILTGSSYNEQFF
TRBV7-9	NA	TRBJ1-1	NA	TGTGCCAGCAGCTTTGAGGGTGGCACTGAAGCTTTCTTT	CASSFEGGTEAFF
TRBV10-3	TRBD2	TRBJ2-3	NA	TGTGCCACGACTAGCGTCGGCACAGATACGCAGTATTTT	CATTSVGTDTQYF
TRBV28	NA	TRBJ2-5	once	TGTGCCAGCAGCTCCTTACTAGAGACCCAGTACTTC	CASSSLLETQYF
TRBV24-1	NA	TRBJ1-3	once	TGTGCCACCAGTGATAGGAGGGACACCATATATTTT	CATSDRRDTIYF
TRBV7-3	TRBD1	TRBJ2-3	NA	TGTGCCAGCAGCTCCCGGACAGGGGATACGCAGTATTTT	CASSSRTGDTQYF
TRBV28	NA	TRBJ2-6	NA	TGTGCCAGCAGTCCCCTACTTGGGGCCTCTGGGGCCAACGTCCTGACTTTC	CASSPLLGASGANVLTF
TRBV12-5	TRBD2	TRBJ2-1	NA	TGTGCTAGTAGCGCGCGTTTTGCCTCCCGCGGGGGGCCGAGCTCCTACAATGAGCAGTTCTTC	CASSARFASRGGPSSYNEQFF
TRBV9	NA	TRBJ2-6	NA	TGTGCCAGCAGCGAGGGGGTAGGGTACGGGGCCAACGTCCTGACTTTC	CASSEGVGYGANVLTF
TRBV11-2	NA	TRBJ2-3	NA	TGTGCCAGCAGCTTGACAGTCGGACGGAACTTT	CASSLTVGRNF
TRBV18	TRBD2	TRBJ2-2	NA	TGTGCCAGCTCACCACTACTAGCGGGCCACGGGGAGCTGTTTTTT	CASSPLLAGHGELFF
TRBV6-2/TRBV6-3	TRBD2	TRBJ2-3	NA	TGTGCCAGCAGTTACTGGGCGGGGGACACAGATACGCAGTATTTT	CASSYWAGDTDTQYF
TRBV10-3	NA	TRBJ2-3	NA	TGTGCCATCGGTGACAGGGGGCCTCGACTAGCGGGAACAGATACGCAGTATTTT	CAIGDRGPRLAGTDTQYF
TRBV9	NA	TRBJ2-3	NA	TGTGCCAGCAGCGTAGGTTCTAGCACAGATACGCAGTATTTT	CASSVGSSTDTQYF